Listed here are 17 T cell receptor beta chains from one sample, sequenced in a study of CD8 T cells in Susac syndrome. With random hexamers, reverse transcription was performed on about 0.45 to 1 ug of RNA. MiXCR, applied by TCRdb to the immunoSEQ multiplex PCR reads, yields one record per CDR3 protein. The table records some 190,000 distinct CDR3 sequences, under 97% of them present only once. The sample consisted of CD4+ T cells from PBMCs. These receptors were obtained from a human donor with multiple sclerosis.

This sequence joins TRBV11-1 and TRBJ1-2; TRBD1 is a possible D gene (6 bases). The CDR3 is 13 amino acids. V gave up 3 bases and J gave up 6 bases, with 11 bases separating them. Germline V gives CDR1 SGHAT, CDR2 FQDESV (reference sequence). CDR3 amino acids: CASSFYREDGYTF. In DNA, the CDR3 is TGTGCCAGCAGCTTCTACAGGGAGGATGGCTACACCTTC.

A few counts support this clonotype. V is TRBV3-1 and J is TRBJ2-7; D is possibly TRBD1 (5 bases). Trimming pared 6 bases from V and 6 bases from J, leaving 12 bases between. There are 12 residues in the CDR3. Germline V lookup: CDR1 LGHDT, CDR2 YNNKEL (reference sequence). The CDR3 bases are TGTGCCAGCAGTCCCTGGGGCGCCGAGCAGTACTTC. It codes for CASSPWGAEQYF.

V usage is TRBV29-1 and J usage is TRBJ1-2; 7 positions match TRBD1. V shed 6 bases, J shed 2 bases, and the junction held 6 bases outside the gene matches. Germline CDR1 SQVTM, CDR2 ANQGSEA. The CDR3 is 13 residues long. CDR3 loop: CSVEQGLNYGYTF. For the CDR3, the DNA is TGCAGCGTCGAACAGGGGCTCAACTATGGCTACACCTTC.

This clonotype was observed a few times. DNA of the CDR3: TGTGCCAGCAGTGTTGGCGGGGCCTACAATGAGCAGTTCTTC. Amino acid sequence: CASSVGGAYNEQFF. J is TRBJ2-1 and V is TRBV2; D is possibly TRBD2 (6 bases). Germline V gene data show CDR1 as SNHLY and CDR2 as FYNNEI. The V gene lost 4 bases and the J gene lost 2 bases, with 9 bases spanning the gap. The CDR3 is 14 amino acids.

The table lists this clonotype with a few counts. The junction and the germline gene differ at one end; a read error may be behind it. The V and J genes are TRBV3-1 and TRBJ2-3; possible D gene TRBD1, 5 bases. The CDR3 is 12 residues long. Per the germline V gene, CDR1 is LGHDT and CDR2 is YNNKEL (reference sequence). The CDR3, as DNA: TGTGCCAGTAGCCAGGGCCCAGATACGCAGTATTTT. Amino acid sequence: CASSQGPDTQYF.

J is TRBJ2-3 and V is TRBV4-1; possible D gene TRBD2, 6 bases. CDR3 size: 16 residues. Germline CDR1 MGHRA, CDR2 YSYEKL. V shed 1 base and J shed 1 base, with 12 bases lying between them. The CDR3 loop reads CASSQGAVAGTDTQYF. CDR3 DNA sequence: TGCGCCAGCAGCCAAGGCGCAGTAGCGGGCACAGATACGCAGTATTTT.

Turning to this clonotype: A read error may account for a junction end that differs from germline. V is TRBV29-1 and J is TRBJ2-5; tentative D call: TRBD2 (6 bases). Germline V gene lookup returns CDR1 SQVTM and CDR2 ANQGSEA. The CDR3 is 14 amino acids. CDR3 sequence: CSIDDGGNWGTQYF. Here the CDR3 DNA reads TGCAGCATTGACGATGGGGGGAACTGGGGGACCCAGTACTTC.

The chain has TRBV2 and TRBJ1-5, with 7 bases that match TRBD1. The germline V gene has CDR1 SNHLY and CDR2 FYNNEI. Trimming cost V 2 bases and J 4 bases; bases outside gene matches: 2. The CDR3 is made up of 14 amino acids. Written as DNA, the CDR3 is TGTGCCAGCAGTGAAAACAGGGGTAATCAGCCCCAGCATTTT. Translation gives CASSENRGNQPQHF.

J is TRBJ1-4 and V is TRBV15, with D maybe TRBD1 (5 bases). Trimming removed 4 bases from V and 8 bases from J, with 14 bases in between. The CDR3 length is 14 residues. Germline V lookup: CDR1 LNHNV, CDR2 YYDKDF (reference sequence). For the CDR3, the DNA is TGTGCCACCAGCACCGGGGGGATCCCCGAAAAACTGTTTTTT. Encoded protein: CATSTGGIPEKLFF.

This rearrangement joins TRBV29-1 to TRBJ1-2; perhaps TRBD1 as D (5 bases). CDR1 and CDR2 from the germline V gene are SQVTM and ANQGSEA. The CDR3 extends over 13 amino acids. The germline V and J ends were trimmed by 4 bases and 2 bases, with 11 bases remaining between them. The CDR3: CSVGGGPNYGYTF. CDR3 nucleotide sequence: TGCAGCGTTGGGGGGGGACCCAACTATGGCTACACCTTC.

The gene calls are TRBV5-1 and TRBJ2-3; D gene ambiguous. This CDR3 is 15 amino acids long. The V and J ends lost 1 base and 4 bases respectively, with 13 bases between them. Germline V gene data show CDR1 as SGHRS and CDR2 as YFSETQ. CDR3 DNA sequence: TGCGCCAGCAGCTTGTACGCTAGTCCCCCAGATACGCAGTATTTT. It specifies CASSLYASPPDTQYF.

The chain couples TRBV5-1 to TRBJ2-5, with unresolved D. V lost 3 bases and J lost 2, with 11 bases in between. The germline gives CDR1 SGHRS, CDR2 YFSETQ. This CDR3 is built from 14 residues. The CDR3 region has the DNA TGCGCCAGCAGCTACCATAGTCGGCAAGAGACCCAGTACTTC. It specifies CASSYHSRQETQYF. The entire variable domain, with the rest obtained from reference TRBV5-1 and TRBJ2-5, is as follows: KAGVTQTPRYLIKTRGQQVTLSCSPISGHRSVSWYQQTPGQGLQFLFEYFSETQRNKGNFPGRFSGRQFSNSRSEMNVSTLELGDSALYLCASSYHSRQETQYFGPGTRLLVL.

The chain uses TRBV5-1 and TRBJ2-1, with TRBD2 matching over 11 bases. J was trimmed by 6 bases and V by 6 bases; bases with no gene match: 11. Germline lookup yields CDR1 SGHRS and CDR2 YFSETQ. There are 16 residues in the CDR3. CDR3 in amino acids: CASIKIAGGPPNEQFF. The CDR3 DNA sequence: TGCGCCAGCATCAAAATAGCGGGGGGGCCTCCCAATGAGCAGTTCTTC.

The V gene is TRBV3-1, the J gene TRBJ2-4; D not certain. This CDR3 is built from 14 residues. The V gene's germline CDR1 is LGHDT and CDR2 YNNKEL (reference sequence). V gave up 1 base and J gave up 8 bases, with 12 bases separating them. In DNA, the CDR3 is TGTGCCAGCAGCCAAGCGGTAGACCGACACATTCAGTACTTC. Its protein is CASSQAVDRHIQYF.

This chain uses TRBV20-1 with TRBJ1-3; 9 nucleotides line up with TRBD1. The V segment lost 4 bases and the J segment 1 base; nucleotides outside the gene matches: 5. The CDR3 totals 15 residues. The germline gives CDR1 DFQATT, CDR2 SNEGSKA (reference sequence). CDR3 amino acids: CSATDRGFSGNTIYF. Written as DNA, the CDR3 is TGCAGTGCTACGGACAGGGGATTTTCTGGAAACACCATATATTTT.

The chain joins TRBV12-3 or TRBV12-4 to TRBJ2-3; no reliable D call. V was pared by 7 bases and J by 0 bases, with 14 bases between. The CDR3 has 15 residues. The DNA of the CDR3 is TGTGCCAGCATCACTCAAGCCACTAGCACAGATACGCAGTATTTT. Its protein product is CASITQATSTDTQYF.

This clonotype was observed a single time. The chain is built from TRBV5-1 and TRBJ2-7; 7 bases match TRBD2. CDR1 and CDR2 from the germline V gene are SGHRS and YFSETQ. This CDR3 has 15 residues. The junction had 7 bases not matched to a gene; V was cut back by 3 bases and J by 1 base. The CDR3 here is CASSSRQGGSYEQYF. The CDR3, as DNA: TGCGCCAGCAGCTCCCGCCAGGGAGGGTCCTACGAGCAGTACTTC.